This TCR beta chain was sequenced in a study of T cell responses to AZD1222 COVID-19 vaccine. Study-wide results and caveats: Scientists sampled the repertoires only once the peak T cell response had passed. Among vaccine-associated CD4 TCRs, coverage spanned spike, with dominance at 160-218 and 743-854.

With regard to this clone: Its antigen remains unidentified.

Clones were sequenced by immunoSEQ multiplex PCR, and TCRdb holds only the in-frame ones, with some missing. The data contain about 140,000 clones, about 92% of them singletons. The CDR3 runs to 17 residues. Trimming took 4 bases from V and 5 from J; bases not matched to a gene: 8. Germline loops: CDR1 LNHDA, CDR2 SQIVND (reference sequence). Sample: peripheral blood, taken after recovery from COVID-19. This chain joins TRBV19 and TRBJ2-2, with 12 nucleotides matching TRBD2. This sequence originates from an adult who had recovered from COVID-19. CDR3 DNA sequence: TGTGCCAGTAGTAAAAACAGGGGACTAGCGGGTACCGGGGAGCTGTTTTTT. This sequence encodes CASSKNRGLAGTGELFF.